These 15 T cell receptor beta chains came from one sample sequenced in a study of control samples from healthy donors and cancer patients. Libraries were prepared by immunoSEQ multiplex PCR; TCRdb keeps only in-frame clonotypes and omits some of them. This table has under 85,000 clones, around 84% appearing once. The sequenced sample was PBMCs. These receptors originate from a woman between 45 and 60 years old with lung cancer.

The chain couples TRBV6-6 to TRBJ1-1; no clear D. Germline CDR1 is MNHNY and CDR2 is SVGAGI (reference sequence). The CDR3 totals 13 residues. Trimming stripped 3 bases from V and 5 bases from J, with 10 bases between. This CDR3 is CASSYGRWTEAFF. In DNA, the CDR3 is TGTGCCAGCAGTTATGGACGTTGGACTGAAGCTTTCTTT.

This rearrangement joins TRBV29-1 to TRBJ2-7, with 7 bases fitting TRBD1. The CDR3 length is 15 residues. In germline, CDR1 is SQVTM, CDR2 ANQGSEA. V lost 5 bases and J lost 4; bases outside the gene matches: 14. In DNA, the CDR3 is TGCAGCGTTCTCGGATTTGACAGGGTCGCGTACGAGCAGTACTTC. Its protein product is CSVLGFDRVAYEQYF.

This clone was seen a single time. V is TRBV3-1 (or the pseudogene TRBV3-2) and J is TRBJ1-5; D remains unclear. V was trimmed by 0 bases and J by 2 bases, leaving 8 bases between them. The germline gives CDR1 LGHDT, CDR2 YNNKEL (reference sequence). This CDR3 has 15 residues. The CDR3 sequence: CASSQDVKGNQPQHF. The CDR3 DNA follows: TGTGCCAGCAGCCAAGACGTCAAGGGCAATCAGCCCCAGCATTTT.

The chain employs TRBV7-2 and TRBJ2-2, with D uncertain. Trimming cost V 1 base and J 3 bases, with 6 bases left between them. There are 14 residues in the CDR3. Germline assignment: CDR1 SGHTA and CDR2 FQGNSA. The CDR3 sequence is CASSLVQDTGELFF. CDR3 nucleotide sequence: TGTGCCAGCAGCTTAGTGCAGGACACCGGGGAGCTGTTTTTT.

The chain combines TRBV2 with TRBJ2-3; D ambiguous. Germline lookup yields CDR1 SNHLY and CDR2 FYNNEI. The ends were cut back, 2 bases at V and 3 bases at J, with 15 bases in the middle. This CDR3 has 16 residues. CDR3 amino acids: CASSERLGLWTDTQYF. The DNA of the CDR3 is TGTGCCAGCAGTGAAAGGTTAGGGTTGTGGACAGATACGCAGTATTTT. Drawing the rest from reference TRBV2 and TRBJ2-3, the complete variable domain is EPEVTQTPSHQVTQMGQEVILRCVPISNHLYFYWYRQILGQKVEFLVSFYNNEISEKSEIFDDQFSVERPDGSNFTLKIRSTKLEDSAMYFCASSERLGLWTDTQYFGPGTRLTVL.

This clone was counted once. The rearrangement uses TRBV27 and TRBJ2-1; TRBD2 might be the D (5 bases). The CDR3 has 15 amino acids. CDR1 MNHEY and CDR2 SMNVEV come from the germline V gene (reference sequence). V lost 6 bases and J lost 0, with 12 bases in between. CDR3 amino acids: CASSKEASSYNEQFF. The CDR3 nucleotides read TGTGCCAGCAGCAAGGAGGCGAGCTCCTACAATGAGCAGTTCTTC.

In DNA, the CDR3 is TGTGCCATCAGTGAGTCCGCAGGGGTCCGGGAGCTGTTTTTT. Translated: CAISESAGVRELFF. V usage is TRBV10-3 and J usage is TRBJ2-2, with TRBD1 as a possible D gene (6 bases). V gave up 0 bases and J gave up 9 bases, with 11 bases separating them. This CDR3 is built from 14 residues. Germline values: CDR1 ENHRY, CDR2 SYGVKD.

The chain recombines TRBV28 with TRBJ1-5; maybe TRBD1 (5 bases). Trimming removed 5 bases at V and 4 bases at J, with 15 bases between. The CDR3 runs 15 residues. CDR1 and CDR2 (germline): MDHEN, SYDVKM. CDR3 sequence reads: CASSVRDGGNQPQHF. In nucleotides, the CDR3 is TGTGCCAGCAGTGTACGGGACGGAGGAAATCAGCCCCAGCATTTT.

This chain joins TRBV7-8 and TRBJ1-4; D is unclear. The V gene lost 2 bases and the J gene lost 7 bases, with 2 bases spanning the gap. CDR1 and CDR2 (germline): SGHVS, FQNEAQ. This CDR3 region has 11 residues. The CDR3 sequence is CASSLSEKLFF. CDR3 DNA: TGTGCCAGCAGCTTAAGTGAAAAACTGTTTTTT. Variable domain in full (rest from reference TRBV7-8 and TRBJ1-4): GAGVSQSPRYKVAKRGQDVALRCDPISGHVSLFWYQQALGQGPEFLTYFQNEAQLDKSGLPSDRFFAERPEGSVSTLKIQRTQQEDSAVYLCASSLSEKLFFGSGTQLSVL.

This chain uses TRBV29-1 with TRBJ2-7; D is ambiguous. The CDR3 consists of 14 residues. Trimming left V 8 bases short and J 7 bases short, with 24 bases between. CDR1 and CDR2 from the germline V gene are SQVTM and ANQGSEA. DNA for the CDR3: TGCAGCAAAAACGGTGCGCGTGAGATCCTTGAGCAGTACTTC. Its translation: CSKNGAREILEQYF.

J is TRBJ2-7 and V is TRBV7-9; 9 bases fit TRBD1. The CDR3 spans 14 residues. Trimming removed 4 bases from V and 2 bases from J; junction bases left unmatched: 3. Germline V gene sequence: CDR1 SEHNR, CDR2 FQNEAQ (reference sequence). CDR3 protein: CASSSWDRAYEQYF. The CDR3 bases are TGTGCCAGCAGCTCATGGGACAGGGCCTACGAGCAGTACTTC.

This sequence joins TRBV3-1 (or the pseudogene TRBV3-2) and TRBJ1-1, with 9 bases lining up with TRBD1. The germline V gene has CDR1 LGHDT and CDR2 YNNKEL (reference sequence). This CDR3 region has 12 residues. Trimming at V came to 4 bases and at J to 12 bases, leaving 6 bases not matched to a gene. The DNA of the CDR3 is TGTGCCAGCAGCCTCGGACAGGGGTTATCTTTCTTT. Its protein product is CASSLGQGLSFF.

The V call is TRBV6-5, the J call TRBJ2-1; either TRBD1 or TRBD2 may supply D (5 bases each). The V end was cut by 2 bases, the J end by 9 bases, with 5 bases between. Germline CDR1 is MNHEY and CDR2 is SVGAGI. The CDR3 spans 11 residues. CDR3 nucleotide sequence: TGTGCCAGCAGTTACGGGGGTGAGCAGTTCTTC. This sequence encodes CASSYGGEQFF.

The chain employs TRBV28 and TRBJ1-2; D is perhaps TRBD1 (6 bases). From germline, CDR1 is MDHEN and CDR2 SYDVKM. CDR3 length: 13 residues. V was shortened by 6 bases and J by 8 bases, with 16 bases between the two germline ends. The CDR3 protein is CASSVTGSEGYTF. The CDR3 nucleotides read TGTGCCAGCAGCGTAACAGGGAGCGAGGGCTACACCTTC.

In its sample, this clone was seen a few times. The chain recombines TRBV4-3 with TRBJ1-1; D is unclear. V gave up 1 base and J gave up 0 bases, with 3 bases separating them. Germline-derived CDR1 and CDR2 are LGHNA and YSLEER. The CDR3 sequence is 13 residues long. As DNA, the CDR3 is TGCGCCAGCAGCCAAGGTGTGAACACTGAAGCTTTCTTT. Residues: CASSQGVNTEAFF.